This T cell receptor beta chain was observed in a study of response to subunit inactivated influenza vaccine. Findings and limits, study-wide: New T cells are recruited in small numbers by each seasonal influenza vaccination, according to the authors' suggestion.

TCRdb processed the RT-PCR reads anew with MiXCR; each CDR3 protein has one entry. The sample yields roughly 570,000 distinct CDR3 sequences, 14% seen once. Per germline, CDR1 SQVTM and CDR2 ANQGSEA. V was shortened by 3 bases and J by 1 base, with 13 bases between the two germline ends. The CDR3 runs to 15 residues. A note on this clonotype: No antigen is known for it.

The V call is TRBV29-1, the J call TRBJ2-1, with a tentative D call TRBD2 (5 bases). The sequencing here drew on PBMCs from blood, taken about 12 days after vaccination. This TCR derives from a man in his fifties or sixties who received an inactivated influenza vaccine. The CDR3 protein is CSVEGGPSSYNEQFF. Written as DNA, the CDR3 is TGCAGCGTTGAGGGCGGGCCCTCTTCCTACAATGAGCAGTTCTTC.